These 2 T cell receptor beta chains originate from one sample sequenced in a study of CD8 T cells in ankylosing spondylitis. TCRdb recomputed calls from the 5' RACE reads with MiXCR, one row per CDR3 protein. The table lists fewer than 350,000 distinct CDR3 sequences, roughly 11% of them singletons, with around 8.4% in the top ten. Material for sequencing was blood, either unsorted or a sorted T cell fraction (not recorded which). Every receptor here comes from a female donor with ankylosing spondylitis or in good health (not recorded which).

There are many counts of this clonotype. The chain recombines TRBV29-1 with TRBJ2-7; 7 nucleotides match TRBD1. With V trimmed by 7 bases and J by 5 bases, 11 bases remained unmatched. The germline CDR1 and CDR2 sequences are SQVTM and ANQGSEA. The CDR3 is 13 amino acids. CDR3 amino acids: CSATEGAFNEQYF. The CDR3 nucleotides read TGCAGCGCCACCGAGGGGGCTTTTAACGAGCAGTACTTC.

This clonotype was detected a few times. This rearrangement joins TRBV18 to TRBJ1-1, with D perhaps matching TRBD1 (6 bases). The CDR3 runs to 13 residues. Between the trimmed V and J ends, which lost 0 bases and 5 bases, there was a span of 7 bases. Looked up from germline, CDR1 is KGHSH and CDR2 is LQKENI. CDR3 DNA: TGTGCCAGCTCACCACCTCAGGGGACTGAAGCTTTCTTT. This gives the protein CASSPPQGTEAFF.